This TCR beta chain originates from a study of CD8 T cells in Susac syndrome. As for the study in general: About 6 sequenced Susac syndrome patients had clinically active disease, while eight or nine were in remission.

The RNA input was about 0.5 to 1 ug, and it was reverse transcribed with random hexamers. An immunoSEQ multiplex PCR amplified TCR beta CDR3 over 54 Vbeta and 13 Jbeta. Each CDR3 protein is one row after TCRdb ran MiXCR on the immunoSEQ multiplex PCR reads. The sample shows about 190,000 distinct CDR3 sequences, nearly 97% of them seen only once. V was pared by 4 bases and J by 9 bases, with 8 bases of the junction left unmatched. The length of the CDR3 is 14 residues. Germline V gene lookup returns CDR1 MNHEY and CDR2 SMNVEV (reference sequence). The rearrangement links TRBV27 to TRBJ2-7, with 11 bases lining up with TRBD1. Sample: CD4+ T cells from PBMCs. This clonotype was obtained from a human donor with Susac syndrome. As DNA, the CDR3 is TGTGCCAGCAGTTGGGGACAGGGGGATAGCGTGCAGTACTTC. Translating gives CASSWGQGDSVQYF.